These T cell receptor beta chains were read from a single sample in a study of T cell changes during pregnancy in multiple sclerosis. Method: immunoSEQ multiplex PCR; TCRdb's copy keeps in-frame clones and lacks some. The sample contains 43,000 or so clones, almost 95% of which appear only once. The sequenced sample was peripheral blood, obtained in the third trimester of pregnancy. The origin of the receptors is a female donor with multiple sclerosis, enrolled in a pregnancy study. Both conserved end residues are part of each CDR3. Fields, in order: D gene, V gene, clone size, J gene, CDR3 DNA, CDR3 protein. A D gene is named only where the DNA matches it firmly. Expanded clones are given a class, and other clones once, few, many or no size at all.

D gene: NA; V gene: TRBV6-6; clone size: NA; J gene: TRBJ2-3; CDR3 DNA: TGTGCCAGCAGTTACCTTGGCAGCACAGATACGCAGTATTTT; CDR3 protein: CASSYLGSTDTQYF
D gene: NA; V gene: TRBV5-1; clone size: once; J gene: TRBJ2-3; CDR3 DNA: TGCGCCAGCAGCTTGGATCTCGGGAGTACAGATACGCAGTATTTT; CDR3 protein: CASSLDLGSTDTQYF
D gene: NA; V gene: TRBV5-1; clone size: NA; J gene: TRBJ2-2; CDR3 DNA: TGCGCCAGCAGCTGGAGCTGGAGGTTCCAGGAACCCACCGGGGAGCTGTTTTTT; CDR3 protein: CASSWSWRFQEPTGELFF
D gene: TRBD2; V gene: TRBV9; clone size: NA; J gene: TRBJ2-4; CDR3 DNA: TGTGCCAGCAGCGTAGGACTAGCGGGAGTCGGAAACATTCAGTACTTC; CDR3 protein: CASSVGLAGVGNIQYF
D gene: NA; V gene: TRBV30; clone size: NA; J gene: TRBJ1-2; CDR3 DNA: TGTGCCTGGAGTACCCCAGGTTGGAGCGGGGCATTGGTCTATGGCTACACCTTC; CDR3 protein: CAWSTPGWSGALVYGYTF
D gene: NA; V gene: TRBV5-6; clone size: NA; J gene: TRBJ2-7; CDR3 DNA: TGTGCCAGCAGCTTGAGAGGGGGCGAGCAGTACTTC; CDR3 protein: CASSLRGGEQYF
D gene: TRBD2; V gene: TRBV9; clone size: NA; J gene: TRBJ2-7; CDR3 DNA: TGTGCCAGCAGCGCCGGGACTAGCGGCTACGAGCAGTACTTC; CDR3 protein: CASSAGTSGYEQYF
D gene: NA; V gene: TRBV2; clone size: NA; J gene: TRBJ1-1; CDR3 DNA: TGTGCCAGCAGTGAAGGGCAGATGAACACTGAAGCTTTCTTT; CDR3 protein: CASSEGQMNTEAFF
D gene: TRBD2; V gene: TRBV11-1; clone size: NA; J gene: TRBJ2-5; CDR3 DNA: TGTGCCAGCAGCTCCCCCTTAGCGGGAGCCGTACAAGAGACCCAGTACTTC; CDR3 protein: CASSSPLAGAVQETQYF
D gene: NA; V gene: TRBV5-1; clone size: few; J gene: TRBJ2-3; CDR3 DNA: TGCGCCAGCAGCGTGGACCCCGGGTCGCAGTATTTT; CDR3 protein: CASSVDPGSQYF
D gene: NA; V gene: TRBV4-3; clone size: NA; J gene: TRBJ2-7; CDR3 DNA: TGCGCCAGCAGGGGCTTTTCGGGAGAGCAGTACTTC; CDR3 protein: CASRGFSGEQYF
D gene: NA; V gene: TRBV27; clone size: NA; J gene: TRBJ2-2; CDR3 DNA: TGTGCCAGCAGTTTATCGAGGGCCGGGGAGCTGTTTTTT; CDR3 protein: CASSLSRAGELFF
D gene: NA; V gene: TRBV7-9; clone size: NA; J gene: TRBJ2-7; CDR3 DNA: TGTGCCAGCAGCTTAGTACCACGGGACTTCTCCTACGAGCAGTACTTC; CDR3 protein: CASSLVPRDFSYEQYF
D gene: NA; V gene: TRBV7-2; clone size: NA; J gene: TRBJ1-5; CDR3 DNA: TGTGCCAGCAGCCAGGGGCCTAGCAATCAGCCCCAGCATTTT; CDR3 protein: CASSQGPSNQPQHF
D gene: NA; V gene: TRBV9; clone size: NA; J gene: TRBJ2-4; CDR3 DNA: TGTGCCAGCAGCGAAGGAGGGTCTCCCTGGAACATTCAGTACTTC; CDR3 protein: CASSEGGSPWNIQYF
D gene: NA; V gene: TRBV9; clone size: NA; J gene: TRBJ2-5; CDR3 DNA: TGTGCCAGCAGCGTAGATAGTAGCCCGGGGGAGACCCAGTACTTC; CDR3 protein: CASSVDSSPGETQYF
D gene: NA; V gene: TRBV6-6; clone size: NA; J gene: TRBJ2-7; CDR3 DNA: TGTGCCAGCAGGCAACCCCCAGGGGCAGGAACCTACGAGCAGTACTTC; CDR3 protein: CASRQPPGAGTYEQYF
D gene: TRBD2; V gene: TRBV18; clone size: NA; J gene: TRBJ2-1; CDR3 DNA: TGTGCCAGCTCACCTTCTCCCTCTCAAGCGGGAGGGCAGTGGTACAATGAGCAGTTCTTC; CDR3 protein: CASSPSPSQAGGQWYNEQFF
D gene: TRBD1; V gene: TRBV23-1; clone size: NA; J gene: TRBJ2-1; CDR3 DNA: TGCGCCAGCCCCTATGTCACCGGGACAGACTACAATGAGCAGTTCTTC; CDR3 protein: CASPYVTGTDYNEQFF
D gene: NA; V gene: TRBV11-3; clone size: NA; J gene: TRBJ2-1; CDR3 DNA: TGTGCCAGCAGCTACGGGACTGACGAAAACAATGAGCAGTTCTTC; CDR3 protein: CASSYGTDENNEQFF
D gene: NA; V gene: TRBV11-3; clone size: NA; J gene: TRBJ2-3; CDR3 DNA: TGTGCCAGCAGCTTCCGGGGTACAGATACGCAGTATTTT; CDR3 protein: CASSFRGTDTQYF
D gene: NA; V gene: TRBV19; clone size: NA; J gene: TRBJ1-2; CDR3 DNA: TGTGCCAGTAGTCCTTTAGGGGCGTTCTATTATGGCTACACCTTC; CDR3 protein: CASSPLGAFYYGYTF
D gene: NA; V gene: TRBV4-1; clone size: NA; J gene: TRBJ1-4; CDR3 DNA: TGCGCCAGCAGCCAAGAAACCAGGGAGGGTGAAAAACTGTTTTTT; CDR3 protein: CASSQETREGEKLFF
D gene: NA; V gene: TRBV29-1; clone size: NA; J gene: TRBJ1-4; CDR3 DNA: TGCAGCGTAGCAACCGGGGCTAATGAAAAACTGTTTTTT; CDR3 protein: CSVATGANEKLFF
D gene: NA; V gene: TRBV4-3; clone size: NA; J gene: TRBJ2-4; CDR3 DNA: TGCGCCAGCAGCAAAGGGGGGCTAGCGGCAAACGACGGAAACATTCAGTACTTC; CDR3 protein: CASSKGGLAANDGNIQYF
D gene: TRBD1; V gene: TRBV5-1; clone size: NA; J gene: TRBJ2-7; CDR3 DNA: TGCGCCAGCAGCCCAGGGGACAGGGCCGATTCCTACGAGCAGTACTTC; CDR3 protein: CASSPGDRADSYEQYF
D gene: TRBD1; V gene: TRBV6-6; clone size: NA; J gene: TRBJ2-2; CDR3 DNA: TGTGCCAGCAGGCCGGGACAGGGGAAAACCGGGGAGCTGTTTTTT; CDR3 protein: CASRPGQGKTGELFF
D gene: NA; V gene: TRBV2; clone size: NA; J gene: TRBJ2-2; CDR3 DNA: TGTGCCAGCAGTGGGAGGCAGGGGGGCACCGGGGAGCTGTTTTTT; CDR3 protein: CASSGRQGGTGELFF